This T cell receptor beta chain was sequenced during a study of neurological immune-mediated disorders. Findings of the study overall: HTLV-1-associated myelopathy ranked highest for TCR clonal expansion and multiple sclerosis lowest, beneath healthy controls.

As regards this clonotype: The antigen is not known.

TCRdb processed the 5' RACE reads anew with MiXCR; each CDR3 protein has one entry. Of fewer than 45,000 distinct CDR3 sequences listed, nearly 7.5% are singletons. In germline, CDR1 is SGHRS, CDR2 YFSETQ. V shed 0 bases and J 3 bases; nucleotides not matched to a gene: 6. The CDR3 consists of 16 residues. This rearrangement joins TRBV5-1 to TRBJ2-1; 7 bases line up with TRBD1. Source material: PBMCs. This receptor was identified in a woman between 35 and 50 years old in good health. Here the CDR3 DNA reads TGCGCCAGCAGCTTGGCTTGGGACAGAAACTACAATGAGCAGTTCTTC. This encodes CASSLAWDRNYNEQFF.